This T cell receptor beta chain derives from a study of CD8 T cells in ankylosing spondylitis. This clonotype was counted at least ten times. V was shortened by 3 bases and J by 2 bases, with 12 bases between the two germline ends. Germline CDR1 and CDR2: SGDLS and YYNGEE. The length of the CDR3 is 14 residues. Each CDR3 protein is one row after TCRdb ran MiXCR on the 5' RACE reads. The sample includes some 42,000 distinct CDR3 sequences, roughly 2.5% of them seen just once. The chain has TRBV9 and TRBJ2-7; possibly TRBD1 for D (6 bases). The source of this sequence is a male donor with ankylosing spondylitis or in good health (not recorded which). The sequenced sample consisted of blood, either unsorted or a sorted T cell fraction (not recorded which). The CDR3 nucleotides are TGTGCCAGCAGCGCAGGACAGTCAACCTACGAGCAGTACTTC. Translation: CASSAGQSTYEQYF.